This T cell receptor beta chain was retrieved from a study of OX40 agonist ivuxolimab in advanced cancers. Across the whole study: The dose-escalation cohort had hepatocellular carcinoma, melanoma, renal cell or head and neck cancer.

Concerning this clone: The antigen remains undetermined.

With 0 bases clipped from V and 5 bases from J, the junction kept 3 bases outside the gene matches. The CDR3 is 15 amino acids. Germline V gives CDR1 LNHNV, CDR2 YYDKDF (reference sequence). Profiled with immunoSEQ multiplex PCR; TCRdb holds only in-frame clones, not every one. The sample lists roughly 48,000 clones; around 87% were seen once. Individuals having autoimmune disease history or systemic immunosuppression were not enrolled. General observations from the study: Antigens targeted by the expanded peripheral T cells were not determined. In the 0.1 to 3.0 mg/kg range, CD4+ and CD8+ blood T cells had expanded clonally by week 6.

The material sequenced was CD4+ or CD8+ T cells sorted from blood, taken in a trial of the OX40 agonist ivuxolimab. The chain recombines TRBV15 with TRBJ1-4, with 7 bases aligning to TRBD1. The sequence derives from an adult with an advanced solid tumor such as melanoma, head and neck, liver or kidney cancer. The DNA for the CDR3 is TGTGCCACCAGCAGAGATCGGGACAGCAATGAAAAACTGTTTTTT. It translates to CATSRDRDSNEKLFF.